This TCR beta chain was observed in a study of T cell responses to AZD1222 COVID-19 vaccine. Profiled with immunoSEQ multiplex PCR; TCRdb holds only in-frame clones, not every one. This table has fewer than 200,000 clones, around 90% appearing once. The V and J ends lost 5 bases and 0 bases respectively, with 11 bases between them. Germline assignment: CDR1 LGHDT and CDR2 YNNKEL (reference sequence). The CDR3 is 15 residues long. The specimen was peripheral blood, collected on day 0 of AZD1222 vaccination. The gene calls are TRBV3-1 (or the pseudogene TRBV3-2) and TRBJ1-3, with D perhaps matching TRBD1 (6 bases). This receptor was identified in an adult in good health. CDR3 coding DNA: TGTGCCAGCAGCACAGGACAGTTCTCTGGAAACACCATATATTTT. It is translated as CASSTGQFSGNTIYF.